This entry lists 28 T cell receptor beta chains sequenced from one sample in a study of T cell clonotyping in hematopoietic cell transplantation. Time point: recipient sample about 28 days before transplant, after cytoreduction. Data came from immunoSEQ multiplex PCR; TCRdb stores just in-frame clones and leaves some out. This sample has about 41,000 clones, with about 85% found just once. Specimen: peripheral blood mononuclear cells, collected before stem cell transplant. These receptor sequences come from a man between 60 and 75 years old with acute myeloid leukemia. Some clones in this sample may be carry-over from other donors' samples.

This clone has only a few counts. The V and J genes are TRBV6-4 and TRBJ2-1; possibly TRBD2 for D (6 bases). The germline gives CDR1 MRHNA, CDR2 SNTAGT. The CDR3 is made up of 13 amino acids. Trimming removed 8 bases at V and 8 bases at J, with 16 bases between. CDR3 loop: CASYWRGPDEQFF. The CDR3 nucleotides read TGTGCCAGCTACTGGAGGGGCCCGGATGAGCAGTTCTTC.

This clone has just one count. The V call is TRBV19, the J call TRBJ1-2; 7 positions agree with TRBD1. The CDR3 totals 15 residues. CDR1 LNHDA and CDR2 SQIVND come from the germline V gene (reference sequence). Trimming removed 3 bases from V and 3 bases from J; junction bases left unmatched: 7. CDR3 in amino acids: CASSMATGEDYGYTF. DNA of the CDR3: TGTGCCAGTAGTATGGCAACAGGGGAGGACTATGGCTACACCTTC.

This sequence joins TRBV6-5 and TRBJ1-5; tentative D call: TRBD1 (6 bases). CDR3 size: 13 residues. CDR1 and CDR2 from the germline V gene are MNHEY and SVGAGI. Trimming left V 5 bases short and J 5 bases short, with 10 bases between. The CDR3: CASSDYRDQPQHF. CDR3 bases: TGTGCCAGCAGTGACTACAGGGATCAGCCCCAGCATTTT.

The chain combines TRBV19 with TRBJ2-4; 14 bases align to TRBD2. Germline loops: CDR1 LNHDA, CDR2 SQIVND (reference sequence). This CDR3 spans 18 amino acids. V was clipped by 4 bases and J by 5 bases; unmatched bases: 10. The CDR3 region has the DNA TGTGCCAGTAGTACCAGGACTAGCGGGGGGACCCGACAAAACATTCAGTACTTC. Translated, it gives CASSTRTSGGTRQNIQYF.

The chain carries TRBV19 and TRBJ1-5, with a tentative D call TRBD1 (5 bases). The CDR3 runs to 13 residues. Trimming removed 3 bases from V and 5 bases from J, with 8 bases in between. From germline, CDR1 is LNHDA and CDR2 SQIVND (reference sequence). This CDR3 reads CASSMGGYQPQHF. For the CDR3, the DNA is TGTGCCAGTAGTATGGGGGGGTATCAGCCCCAGCATTTT.

The rearrangement uses TRBV9 and TRBJ1-2; tentatively, D is TRBD1 (6 bases). CDR3 length: 14 residues. CDR1 and CDR2 (germline): SGDLS, YYNGEE. Trimming pared 4 bases from V and 1 base from J, leaving 11 bases between. The CDR3 is CASSRDTNNYGYTF. The CDR3 nucleotides are TGTGCCAGCAGCCGGGACACAAATAACTATGGCTACACCTTC.

The chain is built from TRBV6-5 and TRBJ1-4; D may be TRBD1 (6 bases). Germline V gene sequence: CDR1 MNHEY, CDR2 SVGAGI. Trimming left V 2 bases short and J 7 bases short, with 17 bases between. This CDR3 contains 16 residues. The CDR3 sequence: CASSYGGGLGGEKLFF. For the CDR3, the DNA is TGTGCCAGCAGTTACGGCGGGGGGCTGGGCGGTGAAAAACTGTTTTTT.

The chain carries TRBV18 and TRBJ1-1; 7 nucleotides match TRBD1. The V gene's germline CDR1 is KGHSH and CDR2 LQKENI. Trimming cost V 6 bases and J 6 bases; bases outside gene matches: 7. The CDR3 loop spans 13 amino acids. The CDR3 DNA reads TGTGCCAGCTCGCTCTTAGACAGGGCTGAAGCTTTCTTT. Residues: CASSLLDRAEAFF.

The chain is built from TRBV7-9 and TRBJ2-6, with 10 bases identical to TRBD1. From germline, CDR1 is SEHNR and CDR2 FQNEAQ (reference sequence). CDR3 length: 17 residues. With V trimmed by 5 bases and J by 0 bases, 4 bases remained unmatched. CDR3 loop: CASSAGQGGSGANVLTF. CDR3 bases: TGTGCCAGCAGCGCTGGACAGGGGGGCTCTGGGGCCAACGTCCTGACTTTC. The full variable domain, its missing parts supplied by reference TRBV7-9 and TRBJ2-6, is DTGVSQNPRHKITKRGQNVTFRCDPISEHNRLYWYRQTLGQGPEFLTYFQNEAQLEKSRLLSDRFSAERPKGSFSTLEIQRTEQGDSAMYLCASSAGQGGSGANVLTFGAGSRLTVL.

The chain recombines TRBV7-2 with TRBJ1-6; possibly TRBD1 for D (5 bases). CDR1 and CDR2 from the germline V gene are SGHTA and FQGNSA. The CDR3 totals 15 residues. V gave up 6 bases and J gave up 11 bases, with 20 bases separating them. CDR3 sequence (DNA): TGTGCCAGCAGAACCACTACAGGAAACTATCCACCCCTCCACTTT. Translated, it gives CASRTTTGNYPPLHF.

The chain carries TRBV5-4 and TRBJ1-1, with D unresolved. Trimming shortened V by 7 bases and J by 5 bases, and 18 bases separated the two germline ends. Germline CDR1 SGHNT, CDR2 YYREEE (reference sequence). The CDR3 runs 14 residues. The CDR3, as DNA: TGTGCCAGCGGTTTGATGGGAGGTAAGACTGAAGCTTTCTTT. The encoded protein is CASGLMGGKTEAFF. Full variable domain (outside the CDR3, taken from reference TRBV5-4 and TRBJ1-1): ETGVTQSPTHLIKTRGQQVTLRCSSQSGHNTVSWYQQALGQGPQFIFQYYREEENGRGNFPPRFSGLQFPNYSSELNVNALELDDSALYLCASGLMGGKTEAFFGQGTRLTVV.

The CDR3 nucleotides are TGTGCCAGCAGTTACACTACAGGGGACATTCAGTACTTC. Amino acids: CASSYTTGDIQYF. The gene calls are TRBV6-5 and TRBJ2-4; 7 bases map to TRBD1. The CDR3 has 13 residues. From germline, CDR1 is MNHEY and CDR2 SVGAGI. The V gene end was trimmed by 2 bases and the J gene end by 8 bases; junction bases not matched to a gene: 3.

The chain employs TRBV28 and TRBJ1-5; 7 nucleotides match TRBD1. J gave up 6 bases and V 7 bases, and 6 bases lay outside the gene matches. CDR3 length: 13 residues. Germline loops: CDR1 MDHEN, CDR2 SYDVKM. CDR3: CASTQTGSQPQHF. The DNA for the CDR3 is TGTGCCAGCACCCAGACAGGGTCTCAGCCCCAGCATTTT.

CDR3: CASKGPVRTDTQYF. For the CDR3, the DNA is TGTGCCAGCAAGGGGCCGGTACGTACAGATACGCAGTATTTT. The chain employs TRBV27 and TRBJ2-3; a weak D match, TRBD1 (5 bases). The V gene's germline CDR1 is MNHEY and CDR2 SMNVEV (reference sequence). With 7 bases removed from V and 3 bases from J, the gap between germline ends came to 14 bases. CDR3 length equals 14 residues.

V usage is TRBV11-3 and J usage is TRBJ1-3; D is unresolved. CDR1 is SGHNT and CDR2 is YENEEA in the germline V gene. CDR3 length: 16 residues. Trimming took 5 bases from V and 2 from J, leaving 16 bases between them. CDR3 DNA sequence: TGTGCCAGCAGCCCCCAGTGGACTCCGGCTGGAAACACCATATATTTT. Its translation is CASSPQWTPAGNTIYF.

The table lists this clone with a few counts. The J gene is TRBJ2-5, the V gene TRBV11-1; unclear D gene. The germline V and J ends were trimmed by 1 base and 1 base, with 7 bases remaining between them. The CDR3 covers 14 residues. Looked up from germline, CDR1 is SGHAT and CDR2 is FQDESV (reference sequence). The CDR3 region is CASSLVGLQETQYF. The CDR3 region has the DNA TGTGCCAGCAGCTTAGTTGGGCTCCAAGAGACCCAGTACTTC.

V gene TRBV4-1 combines with J gene TRBJ2-2; no definite D call. The germline V gene encodes CDR1 MGHRA and CDR2 YSYEKL. The CDR3 contains 16 residues. V shed 0 bases and J shed 4 bases, with 12 bases lying between them. For the CDR3, the DNA is TGCGCCAGCAGCCAAGATGCCAGGTTCACCACCGGGGAGCTGTTTTTT. It yields the protein CASSQDARFTTGELFF.

This clone was detected only a few times. V gene TRBV7-3 combines with J gene TRBJ2-2; no firm D call. Germline CDR1 is SGHTA and CDR2 is FQGTGA. The CDR3 length is 16 residues. Trimming pared 1 base from V and 0 bases from J, leaving 9 bases between. CDR3 sequence (DNA): TGTGCCAGCAGCTTAAACGGGCCTCCGAACACCGGGGAGCTGTTTTTT. Residues: CASSLNGPPNTGELFF.

CDR3: CASGGTGRRDTQYF. CDR3 coding DNA: TGTGCCAGCGGGGGGACAGGGCGTAGAGATACGCAGTATTTT. The J gene is TRBJ2-3, the V gene TRBV28; TRBD1 matches at 9 bases. This CDR3 is 14 amino acids long. V trimming: 8 bases; J trimming: 5 bases; junction bases outside the gene matches: 8. Germline CDR1 is MDHEN and CDR2 is SYDVKM.

The rearrangement joins TRBV27 to TRBJ1-1, with 10 bases matching TRBD1. The ends lost 5 bases at V and 4 bases at J; junction bases unmatched: 4. Germline CDR1 reads MNHEY; CDR2 reads SMNVEV (reference sequence). The CDR3 runs to 14 residues. CDR3 region: CASSRDRGLTEAFF. The CDR3 DNA is TGTGCCAGCAGTAGAGACAGGGGGCTCACTGAAGCTTTCTTT.

The chain employs TRBV7-9 and TRBJ1-1; unclear D gene. Germline CDR1 SEHNR, CDR2 FQNEAQ (reference sequence). The CDR3 has 12 residues. V was pared by 5 bases and J by 1 base, with 5 bases between. This CDR3 is CASSVGNTEAFF. In DNA, the CDR3 is TGTGCCAGCAGCGTTGGGAACACTGAAGCTTTCTTT.

The chain has TRBV6-5 and TRBJ2-3, with D perhaps TRBD2 (5 bases). V lost 7 bases, J lost 2 bases, and 10 bases lay in between. Germline V gene data show CDR1 as MNHEY and CDR2 as SVGAGI. CDR3 length: 13 residues. The CDR3 loop is CASTRTATDTQYF. The CDR3 DNA sequence: TGTGCCAGCACCCGGACTGCCACAGATACGCAGTATTTT.

Details on this clone: At one end the junction does not follow the germline gene, possibly because of a read error. This chain links TRBV19 with TRBJ1-1, with D possibly TRBD1 on 5 matching bases. CDR3 length equals 16 residues. CDR1 and CDR2 from the germline V gene are LNHDA and SQIVND (reference sequence). The chain's CDR3 is CASSVDRRVKDTEAFF. The DNA for the CDR3 is TGTGCCAGTAGTGTAGACCGCAGGGTTAAGGACACTGAAGCTTTCTTT.

The chain is built from TRBV5-8 and TRBJ2-1, with D perhaps matching TRBD2 (5 bases). The germline CDR1 and CDR2 sequences are SGHTS and YDEGEE. The V end lost 4 bases, the J end lost 4 bases, and 15 bases lay between the germline ends. CDR3 length: 15 amino acids. DNA of the CDR3: TGTGCCAGCAGCCTGGGTGGGAGCGTTTACAATGAGCAGTTCTTC. This gives the protein CASSLGGSVYNEQFF.

V is TRBV19 and J is TRBJ2-3, with 7 bases that match TRBD1. This CDR3 has 16 amino acids. CDR1 is LNHDA and CDR2 is SQIVND in the germline V gene (reference sequence). The junction had 13 bases not matched to a gene; V was cut back by 9 bases and J by 1 base. CDR3 DNA sequence: TGTGCCAGCCGACGGGGACAGACGCCTCGCACAGATACGCAGTATTTT. Protein: CASRRGQTPRTDTQYF.

This clone was detected a few times. This chain joins TRBV18 and TRBJ1-1; TRBD1 matches 7 bases. CDR1 KGHSH and CDR2 LQKENI come from the germline V gene. Trimming took 4 bases from V and 6 from J; bases not matched to a gene: 8. This CDR3 is built from 14 residues. The CDR3 DNA follows: TGTGCCAGCTCACGTAGCAGGGGGGAGGCTGAAGCTTTCTTT. This encodes CASSRSRGEAEAFF. Combining the CDR3 with reference TRBV18 and TRBJ1-1 gives the whole variable domain NAGVMQNPRHLVRRRGQEARLRCSPMKGHSHVYWYRQLPEEGLKFMVYLQKENIIDESGMPKERFSAEFPKEGPSILRIQQVVRGDSAAYFCASSRSRGEAEAFFGQGTRLTVV.

This chain joins TRBV11-2 and TRBJ2-4; no clear D gene. Germline V lookup: CDR1 SGHAT, CDR2 FQNNGV. The CDR3 totals 12 residues. V was cut by 5 bases and J by 9 bases, with 11 bases left in between. DNA for the CDR3: TGTGCCAGCAGCCTCACAAGGGTCATTCAGTACTTC. Its translation is CASSLTRVIQYF.

The chain joins TRBV29-1 to TRBJ2-2; D call uncertain. Germline V gene lookup returns CDR1 SQVTM and CDR2 ANQGSEA. Trimming took 4 bases from V and 6 from J, leaving 9 bases between them. The CDR3 extends over 12 amino acids. DNA of the CDR3: TGCAGCGTTGTCGAGGCGGCCGGGGAGCTGTTTTTT. Translated: CSVVEAAGELFF.